Included here is one TCR beta chain sequence, with context. This entry belongs to a study of blood T cell repertoires in COVID-19. V was clipped by 5 bases and J by 0 bases; unmatched bases: 3. The CDR3 consists of 15 residues. Looked up from germline, CDR1 is PRHDT and CDR2 is FYEKMQ (reference sequence). Sequencing used immunoSEQ multiplex PCR; TCRdb keeps in-frame clones, though not all of them. The table has 30,000 to 50,000 clones, around 79% seen once. The sample taken for sequencing was peripheral blood. This receptor was identified in a man between 65 and 79 years old with acute or convalescent COVID-19. The chain uses TRBV13 and TRBJ2-1; 8 bases fit TRBD2. The CDR3 nucleotides read TGTGCCAGCAGCCCAAGCGGGAGCTCCTACAATGAGCAGTTCTTC. The encoded protein is CASSPSGSSYNEQFF.